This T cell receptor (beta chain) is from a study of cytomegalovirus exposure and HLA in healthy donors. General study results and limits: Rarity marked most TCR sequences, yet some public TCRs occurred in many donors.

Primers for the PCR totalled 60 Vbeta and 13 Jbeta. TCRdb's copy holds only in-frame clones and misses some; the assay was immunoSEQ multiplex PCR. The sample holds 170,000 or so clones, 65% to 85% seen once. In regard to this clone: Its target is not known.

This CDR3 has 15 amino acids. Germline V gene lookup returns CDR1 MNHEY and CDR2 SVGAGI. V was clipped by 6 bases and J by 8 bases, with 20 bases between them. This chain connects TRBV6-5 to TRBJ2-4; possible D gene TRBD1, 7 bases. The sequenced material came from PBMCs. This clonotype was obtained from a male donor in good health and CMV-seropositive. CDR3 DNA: TGTGCCAGCAGCCTAACGACAGGGAGGTTAGACATTCAGTACTTC. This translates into CASSLTTGRLDIQYF.